Listed below are T cell receptor beta chains from one sample, sequenced in a study of T cells in Graves' hyperthyroidism and ophthalmopathy. MiXCR, run by TCRdb on the multiplex PCR reads, gives a single entry per CDR3 protein. The sample comprises approximately 430,000 distinct CDR3 sequences, 15% to 18% of which are singletons, and 13% to 15% rests with the top ten. The sequencing input was blood. These receptors came from a young woman with Graves' hyperthyroidism. CDR3s include the opening cysteine and the closing phenylalanine or tryptophan. A D gene is named only where the DNA matches it firmly. Size values are once, few and many counts, or a class for expanded clones, and some rows have none.

d_call	clone_size	v_call	j_call	cdr3_aa	cdr3_nt
-	many	TRBV20-1	TRBJ2-3	CSAPSGGELNTQYF	TGCAGTGCTCCCTCGGGGGGCGAGCTAAATACGCAGTATTTT
-	many	TRBV10-3	TRBJ1-1	CAISELVNTEAFF	TGTGCCATCAGTGAGTTGGTGAACACTGAAGCTTTCTTT
-	many	TRBV2	TRBJ1-4	CASSVAGRDEKLFF	TGTGCCAGCAGTGTCGCCGGGCGTGATGAAAAACTGTTTTTT
TRBD2	many	TRBV12-3/TRBV12-4	TRBJ2-3	CASSLMTSGTDTQYF	TGTGCCAGCAGTTTGATGACTAGCGGCACAGATACGCAGTATTTT
-	few	TRBV9	TRBJ1-2	CASSAGGDLYGYTF	TGTGCCAGCAGCGCGGGGGGCGACCTCTATGGCTACACCTTC
-	many	TRBV13	TRBJ2-7	CASSQPGRRSEQYF	TGTGCCAGCAGCCAGCCCGGGAGACGATCCGAGCAGTACTTC
TRBD1	many	TRBV6-1	TRBJ2-3	CASSWDRQVDTQYF	TGTGCCAGCAGTTGGGACAGGCAGGTTGATACGCAGTATTTT
TRBD1	-	TRBV2	TRBJ1-2	CASSPRLTGFLYGYTF	TGTGCCAGCAGTCCCCGCTTGACAGGGTTCCTCTATGGCTACACCTTC
TRBD2	-	TRBV5-1	TRBJ2-2	CASSLGAGGYGELFF	TGCGCCAGCAGCTTAGGAGCGGGAGGGTACGGGGAGCTGTTTTTT
TRBD2	many	TRBV3-1	TRBJ2-7	CASSQIRGLASYEQYF	TGTGCCAGCAGCCAAATACGCGGACTAGCTTCCTACGAGCAGTACTTC
-	-	TRBV6-7	TRBJ1-6	CASSYSSSPLRF	TGTGCCAGCAGTTACTCGTCTTCACCCCTCCGCTTT
-	-	TRBV18	TRBJ2-5	CASSPRAARYQETQYF	TGTGCCAGCTCACCCCGGGCAGCACGGTACCAAGAGACCCAGTACTTC
-	many	TRBV27	TRBJ2-3	CASSDGTHGTQYF	TGTGCCAGCAGTGACGGGACACATGGTACGCAGTATTTT
TRBD2	-	TRBV28	TRBJ2-6	CASSLLGIGGLADGANVLTF	TGTGCCAGCAGTTTATTGGGGATAGGAGGACTAGCGGACGGGGCCAACGTCCTGACTTTC
TRBD1	few	TRBV7-6	TRBJ2-2	CASSLTRTGVTGELFF	TGTGCCAGCAGCTTAACAAGGACAGGGGTCACCGGGGAGCTGTTTTTT
-	many	TRBV20-1	TRBJ1-5	CSAARRTVPNQPQHF	TGCAGTGCCGCGAGACGGACGGTTCCCAATCAGCCCCAGCATTTT
-	many	TRBV28	TRBJ2-1	CASSSSYTEQFF	TGTGCCAGCAGTTCGAGTTATACTGAGCAGTTCTTC
-	-	TRBV7-9	TRBJ2-1	CASRAPALLGYNEQFF	TGTGCCAGCAGAGCGCCTGCGTTGCTCGGGTACAATGAGCAGTTCTTC
-	few	TRBV4-2	TRBJ2-1	CASSQEQGLSYNEQFF	TGTGCCAGCAGCCAAGAGCAGGGTCTCTCCTACAATGAGCAGTTCTTC
-	-	TRBV19	TRBJ1-5	CASSIGRGGNQPQHF	TGTGCCAGTAGTATAGGACGCGGGGGCAATCAGCCCCAGCATTTT
-	many	TRBV6-5	TRBJ1-2	CASSYSGPGIGGYTF	TGTGCCAGCAGTTACTCGGGACCGGGGATAGGTGGCTACACCTTC
-	-	TRBV15	TRBJ1-2	CATSRDRTVSNYGYTF	TGTGCCACCAGCAGAGATAGAACAGTATCTAACTATGGCTACACCTTC
TRBD1	few	TRBV19	TRBJ1-2	CASRGQGYGYTF	TGTGCCAGCCGCGGACAGGGGTATGGCTACACCTTC
-	many	TRBV5-1	TRBJ2-1	CASSLTSSYGYNEQFF	TGCGCCAGCAGCTTGACTTCTAGCTACGGGTACAATGAGCAGTTCTTC
-	-	TRBV28	TRBJ2-7	CASSLSAPRRGEQYF	TGTGCCAGCAGTTTATCCGCTCCGAGAAGGGGCGAGCAGTACTTC
TRBD1	many	TRBV29-1	TRBJ2-1	CSVVAARGTSYNEQFF	TGCAGCGTCGTTGCGGCCAGGGGGACCTCCTACAATGAGCAGTTCTTC
TRBD2	few	TRBV10-1	TRBJ2-1	CASSEIAGGTHTNEQFF	TGCGCCAGCAGTGAGATCGCGGGGGGTACACACACGAATGAGCAGTTCTTC
-	few	TRBV18	TRBJ1-2	CASSRPKGSQGAYPDGYTF	TGTGCCAGCTCACGACCGAAGGGTTCACAAGGGGCGTACCCAGATGGCTACACCTTC
TRBD1	-	TRBV7-6	TRBJ1-4	CASSAEGARNEKLFF	TGTGCCAGCAGCGCAGAGGGGGCGAGAAATGAAAAACTGTTTTTT
TRBD1	few	TRBV20-1	TRBJ1-4	CSARTGGKEKLFF	TGCAGTGCTAGGACAGGGGGCAAAGAAAAACTGTTTTTT
-	many	TRBV7-2	TRBJ2-1	CASSLFDGKSNEQFF	TGTGCCAGCAGCTTGTTCGACGGGAAGAGCAATGAGCAGTTCTTC
-	many	TRBV12-3/TRBV12-4	TRBJ2-7	CASSFIPDSYEQYF	TGTGCCAGCAGTTTTATTCCTGACTCCTACGAGCAGTACTTC
-	-	TRBV9	TRBJ2-3	CASSVDGGRRTDTQYF	TGTGCCAGCAGCGTAGATGGGGGGAGAAGGACAGATACGCAGTATTTT
TRBD1	-	TRBV19	TRBJ1-2	CASMLAGTGEHGYTF	TGTGCCAGTATGCTAGCCGGGACAGGGGAACATGGCTACACCTTC
-	many	TRBV7-9	TRBJ1-6	CASSLLARSPLHF	TGTGCCAGCAGCTTATTGGCCAGGTCACCCCTCCACTTT
-	-	TRBV6-1	TRBJ1-1	CASSVGASLNTEAFF	TGTGCCAGCAGTGTAGGGGCCAGCCTGAACACTGAAGCTTTCTTT